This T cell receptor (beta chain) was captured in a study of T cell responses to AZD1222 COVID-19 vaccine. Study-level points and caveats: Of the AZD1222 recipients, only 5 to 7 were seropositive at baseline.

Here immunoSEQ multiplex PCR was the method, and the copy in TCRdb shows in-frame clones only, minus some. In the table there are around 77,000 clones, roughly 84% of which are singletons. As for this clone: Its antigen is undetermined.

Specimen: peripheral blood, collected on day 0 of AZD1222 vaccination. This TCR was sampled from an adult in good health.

The DNA of the CDR3 is TGTGCCTGGAGCCCAGTCTTCCAAGAGACCCAGTACTTC. It specifies CAWSPVFQETQYF. V usage is TRBV30 and J usage is TRBJ2-5; D call uncertain. The CDR3 runs to 13 residues. Germline CDR1 reads GTSNPN; CDR2 reads SVGIG (reference sequence). The V gene lost 3 bases and the J gene lost 1 base, with 9 bases spanning the gap.